This TCR beta chain was captured by sequencing in a study of blood T cells in healthy people across ages. Study details: Per two T cells, template switching captured roughly one barcoded beta molecule.

This clonotype was picked up a small number of times. A second PCR of roughly 6 to 12 cycles used a sample-barcoded 5' primer and a J-beta primer mix. A single record per CDR3 protein comes from TCRdb applying MiXCR to the 5' RACE reads. The top ten clones hold less than 20% of a sample with about 570,000 distinct CDR3 sequences, approximately 25% of them seen once. Trimming took 6 bases from V and 1 from J; bases not matched to a gene: 8. CDR3 size: 15 residues. J is TRBJ2-5 and V is TRBV12-3 or TRBV12-4; 7 bases match TRBD1. The sequence was obtained from a woman between 65 and 79 years old in good health. Sequenced sample: blood. This CDR3 is CASSYTGVVQETQYF. The CDR3 nucleotides are TGTGCCAGCAGCTATACAGGGGTAGTCCAAGAGACCCAGTACTTC.